These 7 T cell receptor beta chains originate from one sample sequenced in a study of T cell responses to AZD1222 COVID-19 vaccine. Sequenced by immunoSEQ multiplex PCR; TCRdb stores in-frame clones only, minus some. The sample has 150,000 to 200,000 clones, 80% to 90% seen once. This material consisted of peripheral blood, taken on day 0 of AZD1222 vaccination. The origin of the receptors is an adult in good health.

This sequence joins TRBV5-1 and TRBJ2-7, with D tentatively TRBD1 (6 bases). Germline lookup yields CDR1 SGHRS and CDR2 YFSETQ. The V end lost 3 bases, the J end lost 3 bases, and 10 bases lay between the germline ends. The CDR3 is made up of 13 amino acids. This chain's CDR3 is CASSSGQDYEQYV. For the CDR3, the DNA is TGCGCCAGCAGCTCGGGACAAGACTACGAGCAGTACGTC.

The rearrangement links TRBV7-6 to TRBJ2-5; perhaps TRBD1 as D (6 bases). The germline gives CDR1 SGHVS, CDR2 FNYEAQ. Trimming shortened V by 4 bases and J by 5 bases, and 17 bases separated the two germline ends. CDR3 length: 15 amino acids. CDR3 sequence reads: CASSWGPGAGETQYF. For the CDR3, the DNA is TGTGCCAGCAGCTGGGGTCCAGGGGCCGGGGAGACCCAGTACTTC.

The CDR3 DNA sequence: TGTGCCAGCAGCGGATCAGGGGAATGGGAGACCCAGTACTTC. It is translated as CASSGSGEWETQYF. The chain is built from TRBV9 and TRBJ2-5, with D possibly being TRBD1 (6 bases). Germline values: CDR1 SGDLS, CDR2 YYNGEE. Trimming stripped 3 bases from V and 5 bases from J, with 14 bases between. The CDR3 spans 14 residues.

The chain is built from TRBV7-9 and TRBJ2-2; D may be TRBD1 (6 bases). CDR1 SEHNR and CDR2 FQNEAQ come from the germline V gene (reference sequence). V was pared by 8 bases and J by 2 bases, with 12 bases between. The CDR3 extends over 14 amino acids. The CDR3 loop is CASADRLNTGELFF. The CDR3 DNA reads as TGTGCCAGCGCAGACAGGCTCAACACCGGGGAGCTGTTTTTT.

The rearrangement joins TRBV27 to TRBJ2-7, with 12 bases that match TRBD1. Germline loops: CDR1 MNHEY, CDR2 SMNVEV (reference sequence). The CDR3 has 14 amino acids. V lost 5 bases and J lost 5; bases outside the gene matches: 4. The CDR3 region is CASSQGQGAHEQYV. Written as DNA, the CDR3 is TGTGCCAGCAGTCAGGGACAGGGGGCCCACGAGCAGTACGTC.

The chain couples TRBV2 to TRBJ1-4; no reliable D call. This CDR3 has 16 residues. Per germline, CDR1 SNHLY and CDR2 FYNNEI. The ends were cut back, 6 bases at V and 0 bases at J, with 14 bases in the middle. CDR3: CASSLREGATNEKLFF. The CDR3 DNA reads TGTGCCAGCAGCCTAAGAGAGGGTGCAACTAATGAAAAACTGTTTTTT.

The genes are TRBV6-2 or TRBV6-3 and TRBJ2-7; weak D call: TRBD1 (6 bases). Germline CDR1 MNHEY, CDR2 SVGEGT. V lost 3 bases, J lost 2 bases, and 11 bases lay in between. This CDR3 spans 14 amino acids. This CDR3 is CASSYSGAPYEQYF. The CDR3 region has the DNA TGTGCCAGCAGTTATTCAGGGGCCCCCTACGAGCAGTACTTC.